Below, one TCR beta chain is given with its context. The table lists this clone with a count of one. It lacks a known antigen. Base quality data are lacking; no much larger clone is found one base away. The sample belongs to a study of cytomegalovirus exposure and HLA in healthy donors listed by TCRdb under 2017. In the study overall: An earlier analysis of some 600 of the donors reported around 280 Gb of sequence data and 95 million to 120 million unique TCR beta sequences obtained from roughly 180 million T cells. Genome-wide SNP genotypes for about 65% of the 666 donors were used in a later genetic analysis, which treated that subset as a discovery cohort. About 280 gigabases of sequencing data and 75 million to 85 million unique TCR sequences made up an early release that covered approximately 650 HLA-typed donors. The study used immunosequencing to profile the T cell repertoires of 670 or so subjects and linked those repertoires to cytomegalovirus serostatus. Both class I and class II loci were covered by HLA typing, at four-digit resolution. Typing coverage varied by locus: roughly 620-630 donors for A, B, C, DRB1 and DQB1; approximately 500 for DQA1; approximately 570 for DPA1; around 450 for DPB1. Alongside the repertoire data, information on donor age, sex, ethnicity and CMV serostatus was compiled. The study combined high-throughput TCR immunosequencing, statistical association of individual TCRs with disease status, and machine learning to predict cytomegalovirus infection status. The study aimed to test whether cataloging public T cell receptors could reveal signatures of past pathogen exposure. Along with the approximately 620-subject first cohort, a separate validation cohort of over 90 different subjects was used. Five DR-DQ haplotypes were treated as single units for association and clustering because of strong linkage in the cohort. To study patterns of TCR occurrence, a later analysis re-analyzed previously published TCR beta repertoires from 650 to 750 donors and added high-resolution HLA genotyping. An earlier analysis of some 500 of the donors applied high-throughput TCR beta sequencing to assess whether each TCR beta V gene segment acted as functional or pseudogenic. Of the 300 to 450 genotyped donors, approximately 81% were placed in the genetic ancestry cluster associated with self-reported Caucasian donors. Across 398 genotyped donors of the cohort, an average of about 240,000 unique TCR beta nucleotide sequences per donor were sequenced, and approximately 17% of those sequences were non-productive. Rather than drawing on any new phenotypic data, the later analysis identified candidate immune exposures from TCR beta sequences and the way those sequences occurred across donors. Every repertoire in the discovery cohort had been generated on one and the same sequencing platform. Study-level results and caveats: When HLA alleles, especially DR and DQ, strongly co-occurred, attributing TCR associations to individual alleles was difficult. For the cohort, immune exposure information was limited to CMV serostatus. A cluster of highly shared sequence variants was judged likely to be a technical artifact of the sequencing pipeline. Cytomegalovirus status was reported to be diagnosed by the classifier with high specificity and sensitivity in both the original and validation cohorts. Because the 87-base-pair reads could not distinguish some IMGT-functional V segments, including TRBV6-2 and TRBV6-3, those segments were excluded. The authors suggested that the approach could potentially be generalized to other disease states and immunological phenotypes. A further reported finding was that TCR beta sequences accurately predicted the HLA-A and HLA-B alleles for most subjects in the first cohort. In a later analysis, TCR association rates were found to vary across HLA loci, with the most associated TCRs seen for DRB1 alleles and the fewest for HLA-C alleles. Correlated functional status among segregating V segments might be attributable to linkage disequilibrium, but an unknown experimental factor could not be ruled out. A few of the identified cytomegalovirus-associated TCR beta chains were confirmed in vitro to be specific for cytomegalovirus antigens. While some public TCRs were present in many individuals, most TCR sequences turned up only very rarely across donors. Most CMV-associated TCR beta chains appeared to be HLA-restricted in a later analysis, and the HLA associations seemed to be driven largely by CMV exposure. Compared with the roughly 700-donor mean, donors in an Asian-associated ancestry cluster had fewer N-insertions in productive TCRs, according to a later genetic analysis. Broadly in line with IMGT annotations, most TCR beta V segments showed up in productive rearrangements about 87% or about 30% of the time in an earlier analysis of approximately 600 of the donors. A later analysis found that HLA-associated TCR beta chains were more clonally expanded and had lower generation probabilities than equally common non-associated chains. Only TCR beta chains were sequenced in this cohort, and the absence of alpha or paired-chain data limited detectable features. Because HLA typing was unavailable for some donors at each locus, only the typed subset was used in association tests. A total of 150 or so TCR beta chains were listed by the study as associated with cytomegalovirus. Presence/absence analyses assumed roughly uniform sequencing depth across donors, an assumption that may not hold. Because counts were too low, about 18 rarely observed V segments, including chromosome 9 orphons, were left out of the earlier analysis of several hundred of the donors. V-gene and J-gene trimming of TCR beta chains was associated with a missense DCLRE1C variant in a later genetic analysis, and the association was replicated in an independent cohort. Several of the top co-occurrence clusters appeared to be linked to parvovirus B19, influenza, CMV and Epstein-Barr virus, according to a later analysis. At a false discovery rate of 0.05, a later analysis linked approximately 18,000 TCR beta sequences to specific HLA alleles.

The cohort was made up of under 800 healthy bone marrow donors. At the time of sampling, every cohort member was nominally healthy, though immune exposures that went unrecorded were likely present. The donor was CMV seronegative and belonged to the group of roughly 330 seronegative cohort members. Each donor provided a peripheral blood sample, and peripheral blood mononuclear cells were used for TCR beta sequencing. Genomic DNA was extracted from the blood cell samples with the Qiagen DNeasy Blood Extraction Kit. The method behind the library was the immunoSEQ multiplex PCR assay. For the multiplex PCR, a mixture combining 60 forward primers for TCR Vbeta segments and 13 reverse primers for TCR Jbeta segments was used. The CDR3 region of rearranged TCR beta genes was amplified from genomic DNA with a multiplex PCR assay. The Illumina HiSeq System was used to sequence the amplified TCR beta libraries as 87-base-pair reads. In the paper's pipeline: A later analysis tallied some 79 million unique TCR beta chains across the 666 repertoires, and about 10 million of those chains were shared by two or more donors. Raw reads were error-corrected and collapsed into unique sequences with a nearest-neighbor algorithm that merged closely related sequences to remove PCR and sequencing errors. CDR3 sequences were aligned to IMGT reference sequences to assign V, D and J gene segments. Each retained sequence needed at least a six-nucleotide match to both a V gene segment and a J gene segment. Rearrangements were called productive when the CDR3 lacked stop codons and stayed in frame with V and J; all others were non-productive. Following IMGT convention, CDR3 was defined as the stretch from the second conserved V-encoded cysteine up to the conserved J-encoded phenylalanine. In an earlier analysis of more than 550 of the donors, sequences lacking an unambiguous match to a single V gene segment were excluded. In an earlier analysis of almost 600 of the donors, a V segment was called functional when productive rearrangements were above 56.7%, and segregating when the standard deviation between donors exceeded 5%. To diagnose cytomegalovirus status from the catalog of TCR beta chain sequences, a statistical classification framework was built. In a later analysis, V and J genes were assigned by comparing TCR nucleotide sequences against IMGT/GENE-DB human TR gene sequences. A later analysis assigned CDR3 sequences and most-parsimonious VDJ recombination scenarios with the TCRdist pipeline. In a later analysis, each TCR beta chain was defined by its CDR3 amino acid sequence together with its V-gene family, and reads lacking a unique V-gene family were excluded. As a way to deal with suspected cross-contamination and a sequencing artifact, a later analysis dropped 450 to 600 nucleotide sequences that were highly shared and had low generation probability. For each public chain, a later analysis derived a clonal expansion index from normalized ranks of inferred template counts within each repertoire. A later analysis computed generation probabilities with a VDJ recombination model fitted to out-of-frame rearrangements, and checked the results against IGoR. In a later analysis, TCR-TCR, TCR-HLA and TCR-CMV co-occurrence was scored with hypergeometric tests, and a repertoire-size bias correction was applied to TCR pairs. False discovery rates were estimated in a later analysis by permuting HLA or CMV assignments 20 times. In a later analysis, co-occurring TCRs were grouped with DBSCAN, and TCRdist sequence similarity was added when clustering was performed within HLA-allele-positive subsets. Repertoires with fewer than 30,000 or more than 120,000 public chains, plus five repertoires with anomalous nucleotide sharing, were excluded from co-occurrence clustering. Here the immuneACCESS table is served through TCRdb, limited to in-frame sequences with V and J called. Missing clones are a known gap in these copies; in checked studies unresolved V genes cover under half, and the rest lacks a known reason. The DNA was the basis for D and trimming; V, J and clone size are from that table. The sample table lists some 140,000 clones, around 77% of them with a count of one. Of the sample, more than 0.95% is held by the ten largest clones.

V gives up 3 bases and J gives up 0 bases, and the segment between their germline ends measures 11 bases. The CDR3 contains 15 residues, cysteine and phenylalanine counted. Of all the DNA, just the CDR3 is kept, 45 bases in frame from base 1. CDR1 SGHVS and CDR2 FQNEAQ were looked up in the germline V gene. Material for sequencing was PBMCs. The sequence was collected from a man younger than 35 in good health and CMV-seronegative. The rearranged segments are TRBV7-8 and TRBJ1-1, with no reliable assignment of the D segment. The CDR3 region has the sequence CASSLGVRLNTEAFF. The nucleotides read TGTGCCAGCAGCTTGGGCGTCAGGCTGAACACTGAAGCTTTCTTT. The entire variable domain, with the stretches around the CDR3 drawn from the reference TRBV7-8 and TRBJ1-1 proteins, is GAGVSQSPRYKVAKRGQDVALRCDPISGHVSLFWYQQALGQGPEFLTYFQNEAQLDKSGLPSDRFFAERPEGSVSTLKIQRTQQEDSAVYLCASSLGVRLNTEAFFGQGTRLTVV.